This T cell receptor beta chain originates from a study of cytomegalovirus exposure and HLA in healthy donors (dated by TCRdb to 2017 to 2019). At the level of the whole study: An earlier analysis of 587 of the donors reported 276 Gb of sequence data and 100 million to 120 million unique TCR beta sequences obtained from around 180 million T cells. Because of strong linkage in the cohort, roughly five DR-DQ haplotypes were treated as single units for association and clustering. In an earlier analysis of roughly 600 of the donors, high-throughput TCR beta sequencing was used to judge whether each TCR beta V gene segment behaved as functional or pseudogenic. Of the 300 to 450 genotyped donors, roughly 80% were placed in the genetic ancestry cluster associated with self-reported Caucasian donors. Genome-wide SNP genotypes for about 55% of the roughly 670 donors were used in a later genetic analysis, which treated that subset as a discovery cohort. The study was designed to test whether signatures of past pathogen exposure could be identified by cataloging public T cell receptors. Across some 400 genotyped donors of the cohort, an average of approximately 240,000 unique TCR beta nucleotide sequences per donor were sequenced, and roughly a sixth of those sequences were non-productive. Every discovery cohort repertoire had been produced on one sequencing platform. A later analysis re-analyzed previously published TCR beta repertoires from 500 to 700 donors and added high-resolution HLA genotyping to study TCR occurrence patterns. Rather than using new phenotypic data, the later analysis identified candidate immune exposures from TCR beta sequences and from how often those sequences occurred across donors. To predict cytomegalovirus infection status, the study brought together high-throughput TCR immunosequencing, statistical association of individual TCRs with disease status, and machine learning. Donor age, sex, ethnicity and CMV serostatus were collected together with the repertoire data. Both class I and class II loci were covered by HLA typing, at four-digit resolution. Besides the first cohort of roughly 700 subjects, a separate validation cohort made up of over 95 different subjects was used. Typing coverage differed by locus: A, B, C, DRB1 and DQB1 were typed in roughly 620-630 donors, DQA1 in about 500, DPA1 in some 600, and DPB1 in just under 480. Using immunosequencing, the study profiled T cell repertoires from around 680 subjects and related those repertoires to cytomegalovirus serostatus. An early release covering just under 650 HLA-typed donors comprised 250 to 350 gigabases of sequencing data and around 80 million unique TCR sequences.

The CDR3 covers 14 residues, taking in both the cysteine and the phenylalanine. Left in the record is the CDR3 DNA by itself, 42 bases read in frame from the first base. The germline V gene yields SNHLY for CDR1 and FYNNEI for CDR2. The junction shows trimming of 6 bases on V and 2 bases on J, plus 13 bases between the germline ends. The research as a whole found: Because some donors lacked HLA typing at each locus, the association tests relied only on the typed subset. V-gene and J-gene trimming of TCR beta chains was associated with a missense DCLRE1C variant in a later genetic analysis, and the association was replicated in an independent cohort. It was suggested by the authors that the approach could potentially be generalized to other disease states and immunological phenotypes. According to a later analysis, TCR association rates differed among HLA loci, with DRB1 alleles showing the most associated TCRs and HLA-C alleles showing the fewest. When HLA alleles, especially DR and DQ, strongly co-occurred, TCR associations were difficult to assign to individual alleles. Presence/absence analyses assumed roughly uniform sequencing depth across donors, an assumption that may not hold. In an earlier analysis of a few hundred of the donors, most TCR beta V segments were observed in productive rearrangements about 90% or about 30% of the time, broadly matching IMGT annotations. Because counts were too low, some 17 rarely observed V segments, including chromosome 9 orphons, were excluded from the earlier analysis of around 590 of the donors. Linkage disequilibrium might explain the correlated functional status among segregating V segments, but an unknown experimental factor could not be excluded. This cohort had only TCR beta chains sequenced, and the lack of alpha or paired-chain data limited which features could be detected. A later analysis associated 15,000 to 20,000 TCR beta sequences with specific HLA alleles at a false discovery rate of 0.05. In both the original and validation cohorts, the classifier was reported to diagnose cytomegalovirus status with high specificity and sensitivity. A total of around 150 TCR beta chains were listed by the study as associated with cytomegalovirus. A later analysis found that HLA-associated TCR beta chains were more clonally expanded and had lower generation probabilities than equally common non-associated chains. The 87-base-pair reads could not distinguish some IMGT-functional V segments, including TRBV6-2 and TRBV6-3, so those segments were excluded. The sequencing pipeline was judged likely to have produced a cluster of highly shared sequence variants as a technical artifact. In a later genetic analysis, fewer N-insertions in productive TCRs were reported among donors in an Asian-associated ancestry cluster than the roughly 700-donor mean. Three of the identified cytomegalovirus-associated TCR beta chains were confirmed in vitro to be specific for cytomegalovirus antigens. Most TCR sequences were observed very rarely across donors, whereas some public TCRs were present in many individuals. According to a later analysis, most CMV-associated TCR beta chains appeared to be HLA-restricted, and the HLA associations seemed to be driven largely by CMV exposure. Several of the top co-occurrence clusters appeared to be linked to parvovirus B19, influenza, CMV and Epstein-Barr virus, according to a later analysis. The only immune exposure information available for the cohort was CMV serostatus. A further reported finding was that TCR beta sequences accurately predicted the HLA-A and HLA-B alleles for most subjects in the first cohort.

About this clone: Its antigen target is currently unknown. Within one base of it there is no much larger clone, and no base qualities were kept.

The cohort comprised several hundred healthy bone marrow donors. Cohort members were all nominally healthy when sampled, although unrecorded immune exposures were likely present. The donor tested CMV seropositive and was one of the 289 seropositive cohort members. A peripheral blood sample was collected from each donor, and TCR beta sequencing was performed on peripheral blood mononuclear cells. The Qiagen DNeasy Blood Extraction Kit was used to extract genomic DNA from the blood cell samples. The method behind the library was the immunoSEQ multiplex PCR assay. For the multiplex PCR, a mixture combining 60 forward primers for TCR Vbeta segments and 13 reverse primers for TCR Jbeta segments was used. The CDR3 region of rearranged TCR beta genes was amplified from genomic DNA with a multiplex PCR assay. The Illumina HiSeq System was used to sequence the amplified TCR beta libraries as 87-base-pair reads. On the authors' methods: A later analysis counted tens of millions of unique TCR beta chains across the 670 or so repertoires, and approximately 11 million of these chains were shared by at least two donors. A nearest-neighbor algorithm error-corrected the raw reads and collapsed the reads into unique sequences, merging closely related sequences to remove PCR and sequencing errors. Alignment of CDR3 sequences to IMGT reference sequences was used to assign V, D and J gene segments. For a sequence to be retained, a match of at least six nucleotides to both a V gene segment and a J gene segment was required. A rearrangement counted as productive if the CDR3 had no stop codons and remained in frame with V and J, and every other rearrangement counted as non-productive. CDR3 was defined by IMGT convention, running from the second conserved V-encoded cysteine to the conserved J-encoded phenylalanine. The earlier analysis of fewer than 750 of the donors excluded sequences that lacked an unambiguous match to a single V gene segment. In an earlier analysis of approximately 610 of the donors, V segments were called functional above 56.7% productive rearrangements and were called segregating when the between-donor standard deviation exceeded 5%. A statistical classification framework was built for diagnosing cytomegalovirus status from the catalog of TCR beta chain sequences. In a later analysis, TCR nucleotide sequences were compared against IMGT/GENE-DB human TR gene sequences so that V and J genes could be assigned. A later analysis assigned CDR3 sequences and most-parsimonious VDJ recombination scenarios with the TCRdist pipeline. A later analysis defined each TCR beta chain by its CDR3 amino acid sequence plus V-gene family, and excluded reads lacking a unique V-gene family. To address suspected cross-contamination and a sequencing artifact, a later analysis removed approximately 590 highly shared, low-generation-probability nucleotide sequences. In a later analysis, a clonal expansion index for each public chain was calculated from normalized within-repertoire ranks of inferred template counts. Generation probabilities in a later analysis came from a VDJ recombination model fitted to out-of-frame rearrangements, and those results were checked against IGoR. A later analysis scored TCR-TCR, TCR-HLA and TCR-CMV co-occurrence with hypergeometric tests, applying a repertoire-size bias correction to TCR pairs. A later analysis estimated false discovery rates by permuting HLA or CMV assignments 20 times. A later analysis grouped co-occurring TCRs with DBSCAN, adding TCRdist sequence similarity when clustering within HLA-allele-positive subsets. Co-occurrence clustering excluded repertoires with fewer than 30,000 or more than 120,000 public chains, plus five with anomalous nucleotide sharing. In TCRdb, the immuneACCESS table is reduced to in-frame sequences with V and J assigned. These tables do not hold every clone; where another copy was compared, an unresolved V gene accounts for under half, and the others remain unexplained. The V and J calls and clone size are taken from that table; D and trimming were inferred from the DNA. Recorded for this sample are 85,000 to 110,000 clones; almost 80% of them occurred a single time. In total, the top ten clones hold less than 5% of the sample.

Sequencing used PBMCs. The V and J genes are TRBV2 and TRBJ2-5; tentative D gene TRBD2, with 5 bases matching. The clonotype comes from a man in his fifties in good health and CMV-seropositive. CDR3 loop: CASSLTSGQETQYF. The nucleotides read TGTGCCAGCAGCTTAACTAGTGGGCAAGAGACCCAGTACTTC.